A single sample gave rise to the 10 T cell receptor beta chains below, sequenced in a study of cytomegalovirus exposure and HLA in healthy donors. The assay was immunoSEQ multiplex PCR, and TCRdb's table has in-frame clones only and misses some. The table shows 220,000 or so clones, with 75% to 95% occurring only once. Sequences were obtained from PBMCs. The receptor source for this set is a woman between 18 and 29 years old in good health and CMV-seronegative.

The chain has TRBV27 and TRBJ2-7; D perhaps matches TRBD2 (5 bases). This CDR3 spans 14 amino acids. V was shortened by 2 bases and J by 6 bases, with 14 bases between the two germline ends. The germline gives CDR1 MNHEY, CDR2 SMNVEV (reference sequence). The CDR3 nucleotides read TGTGCCAGCAGTTTACCGGGGAGCGTCCTCGAGCAGTACTTC. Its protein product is CASSLPGSVLEQYF.

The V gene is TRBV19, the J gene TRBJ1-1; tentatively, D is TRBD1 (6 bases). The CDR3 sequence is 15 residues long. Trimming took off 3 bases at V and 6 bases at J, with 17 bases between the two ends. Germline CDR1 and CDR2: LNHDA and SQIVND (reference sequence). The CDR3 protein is CASSMRGGEGAEAFF. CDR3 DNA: TGTGCCAGTAGTATGAGGGGGGGCGAAGGAGCTGAAGCTTTCTTT.

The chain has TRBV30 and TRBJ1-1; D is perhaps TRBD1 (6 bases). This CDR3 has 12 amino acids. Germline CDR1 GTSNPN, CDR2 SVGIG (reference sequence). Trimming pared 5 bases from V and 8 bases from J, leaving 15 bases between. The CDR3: CAWSVLGTEAFF. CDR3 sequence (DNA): TGTGCCTGGTCTGTTCTGGGGACAGAAGCTTTCTTT.

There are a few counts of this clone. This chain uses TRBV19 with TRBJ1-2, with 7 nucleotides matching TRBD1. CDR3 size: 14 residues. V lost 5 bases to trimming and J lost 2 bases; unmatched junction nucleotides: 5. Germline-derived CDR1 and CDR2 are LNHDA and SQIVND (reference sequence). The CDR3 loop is CASSALQGNYGYTF. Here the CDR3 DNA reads TGTGCCAGTAGTGCCCTACAGGGGAACTATGGCTACACCTTC.

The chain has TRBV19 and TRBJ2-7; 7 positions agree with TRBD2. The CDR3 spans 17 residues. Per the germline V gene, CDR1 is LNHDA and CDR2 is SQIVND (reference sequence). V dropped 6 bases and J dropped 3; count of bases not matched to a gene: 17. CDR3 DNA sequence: TGTGCCAGTAGCCCCGGTATCTCGGGCGGGAGAGGCTACGAGCAGTACTTC. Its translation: CASSPGISGGRGYEQYF. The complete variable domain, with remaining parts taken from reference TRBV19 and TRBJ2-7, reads DGGITQSPKYLFRKEGQNVTLSCEQNLNHDAMYWYRQDPGQGLRLIYYSQIVNDFQKGDIAEGYSVSREKKESFPLTVTSAQKNPTAFYLCASSPGISGGRGYEQYFGPGTRLTVT.

The CDR3, as DNA: TGTGCCAGCAGTGAGGGACAGGGGCATCAGCCCCAGCATTTT. Translation gives CASSEGQGHQPQHF. The chain is built from TRBV6-1 and TRBJ1-5, with 10 bases matching TRBD1. CDR1 and CDR2 from the germline V gene are MNHNS and SASEGT. The J segment lost 5 bases and the V segment lost 3 bases, leaving 1 base of the junction unmatched. This CDR3 spans 14 amino acids.

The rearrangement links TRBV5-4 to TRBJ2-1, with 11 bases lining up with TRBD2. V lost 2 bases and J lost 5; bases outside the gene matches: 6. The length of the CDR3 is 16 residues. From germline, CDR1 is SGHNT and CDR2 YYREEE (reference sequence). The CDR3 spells CASSLPELAGDNEQFF. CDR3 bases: TGTGCCAGCAGCTTACCCGAACTAGCGGGAGACAATGAGCAGTTCTTC.

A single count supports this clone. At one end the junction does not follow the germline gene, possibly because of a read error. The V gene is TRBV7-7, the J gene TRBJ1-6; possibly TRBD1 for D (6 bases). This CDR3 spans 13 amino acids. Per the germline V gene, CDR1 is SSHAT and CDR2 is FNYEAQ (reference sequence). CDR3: CASSLDRNSPLHF. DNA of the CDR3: TGTGCTAGCAGCTTAGACAGGAATTCACCCCTCCACTTT.

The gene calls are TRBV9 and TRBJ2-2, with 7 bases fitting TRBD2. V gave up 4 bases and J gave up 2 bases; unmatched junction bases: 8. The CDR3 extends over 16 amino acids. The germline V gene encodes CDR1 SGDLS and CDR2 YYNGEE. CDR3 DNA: TGTGCCAGCAGCACCCGGGCTAGCGGAAACACCGGGGAGCTGTTTTTT. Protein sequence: CASSTRASGNTGELFF. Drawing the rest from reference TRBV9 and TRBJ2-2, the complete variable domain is DSGVTQTPKHLITATGQRVTLRCSPRSGDLSVYWYQQSLDQGLQFLIQYYNGEERAKGNILERFSAQQFPDLHSELNLSSLELGDSALYFCASSTRASGNTGELFFGEGSRLTVL.

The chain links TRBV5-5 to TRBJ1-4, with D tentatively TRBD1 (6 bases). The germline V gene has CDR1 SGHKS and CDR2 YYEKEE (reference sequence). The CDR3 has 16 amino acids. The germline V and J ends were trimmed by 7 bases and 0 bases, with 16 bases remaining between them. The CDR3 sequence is CASLQGSGATNEKLFF. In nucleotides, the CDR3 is TGTGCCAGCCTTCAGGGGTCTGGAGCAACTAATGAAAAACTGTTTTTT.